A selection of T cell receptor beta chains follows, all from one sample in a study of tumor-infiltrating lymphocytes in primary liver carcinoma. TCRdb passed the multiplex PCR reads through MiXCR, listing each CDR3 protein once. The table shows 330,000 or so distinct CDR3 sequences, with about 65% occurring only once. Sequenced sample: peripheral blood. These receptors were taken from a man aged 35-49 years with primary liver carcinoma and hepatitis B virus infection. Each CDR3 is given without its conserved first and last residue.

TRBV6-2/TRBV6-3 TTSYPELNTEAF
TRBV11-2 ASTLTLEGDYGHT
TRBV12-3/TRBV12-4 ASSLAGQAGNQPQH
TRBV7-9 ASSLTSGRGTDTQY
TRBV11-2 ASSLEGTALEQY
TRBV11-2 ASSIDGGWETQY
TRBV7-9 DSSLVSGGQGKNTEAF
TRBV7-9 ASSTSSSGGSRDTQY
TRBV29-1 SVSSGDRNTIY
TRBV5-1 ASSLVGMNTEAF
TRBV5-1 ASSLVVGTYEQY
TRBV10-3 ASTGTTNEKLF
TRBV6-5 ASSYRSGPHSNEQF
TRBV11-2 ASSSGTGTHEQY
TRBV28 ASSLPQGASTDTQY
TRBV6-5 ASGDFGYGYT
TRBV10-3 AISESTGSNEQF
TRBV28 ASSIGTSVPGELL
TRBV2 ASYGWAPGQRGNEQY
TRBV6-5 ASSSPGRLYDYT
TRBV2 ASSTQGNQETQY
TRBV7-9 ASSFGALRHNEQF
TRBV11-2 ASSLTVTAYEQY
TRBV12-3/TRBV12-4 ASSPQDGWGTQY
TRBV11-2 ASSIPGLLALEQF
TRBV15 ATSRPGTTSYNEQF
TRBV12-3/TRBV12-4 ASSPPVQGAQSYT
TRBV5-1 ASSMSQNTEAF
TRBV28 ASTSRRDRVADTQY
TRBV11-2 ASSSPRTEAF
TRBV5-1 ASSLVQRERGKQF
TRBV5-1 ASRLAGTSGRRAGLKDTQY
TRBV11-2 ASILFYERY
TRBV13 ASSLLGGSNGELL
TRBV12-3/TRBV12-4 ASSFAHTEVF
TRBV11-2 ASSLEFRVSNEQY
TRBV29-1 SIEADRGRAETQY
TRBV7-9 ASSSEGGSSYEQY
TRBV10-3 AISAKEPTDTQY
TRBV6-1 ASARDEKLF
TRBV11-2 VSRRETDMQY
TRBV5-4 ASSRTGTTTYNEEF
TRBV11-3 ASSLGRSDTRELS
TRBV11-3 ASSLVGECTQY
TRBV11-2 TSSLTHLSDLCQETQY
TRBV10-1 ASSAKGGTEAF
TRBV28 ASSPPDGGPTYNEQF
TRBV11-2 ASSLDLGTGEETWY
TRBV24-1 ATSDLQLSGDTQY
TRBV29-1 SVRPGLADNEQY
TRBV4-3 ASSHPRWAANYGYT
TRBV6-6 ASSYSTGPAYNEQF
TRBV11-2 ASSSTGTYNEQF